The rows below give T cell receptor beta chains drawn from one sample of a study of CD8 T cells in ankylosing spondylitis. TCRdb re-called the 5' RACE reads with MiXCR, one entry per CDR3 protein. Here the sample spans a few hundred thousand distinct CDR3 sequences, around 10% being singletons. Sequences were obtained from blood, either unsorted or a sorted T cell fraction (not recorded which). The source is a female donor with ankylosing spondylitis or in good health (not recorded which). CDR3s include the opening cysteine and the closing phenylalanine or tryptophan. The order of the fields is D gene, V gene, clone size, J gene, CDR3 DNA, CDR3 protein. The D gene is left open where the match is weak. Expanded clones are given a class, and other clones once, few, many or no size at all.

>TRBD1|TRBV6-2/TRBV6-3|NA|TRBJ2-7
TGTGCCAGCAGTTTCCGAGGACAGGGCGTTAAGCAGTACTTC
CASSFRGQGVKQYF
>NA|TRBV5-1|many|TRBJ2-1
TGCGCCAGCAGCGATGGGACATCGTCCTACAATGAGCAGTTCTTC
CASSDGTSSYNEQFF
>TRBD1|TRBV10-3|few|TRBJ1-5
TGTGCCATCAGTGGGACAGGGGATCAGCCCCAGCATTTT
CAISGTGDQPQHF
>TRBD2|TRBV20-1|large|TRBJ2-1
TGCAGTGCAATGGCGGGAGAAATCGAGCAGTTCTTC
CSAMAGEIEQFF
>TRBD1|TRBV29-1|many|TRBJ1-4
TGCAGCGTTGTAGGGACAGATGAAAAACTGTTTTTT
CSVVGTDEKLFF
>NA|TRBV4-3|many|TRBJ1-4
TGCGCCAGCAGCCGACAGAGGGGGGCAACTAATGAAAAACTGTTTTTT
CASSRQRGATNEKLFF
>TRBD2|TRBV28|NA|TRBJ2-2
TGTGCCAGCAGTTTAGGCCTAGCGGGAGGGCGGAGGACCGGGGAGCTGTTTTTT
CASSLGLAGGRRTGELFF
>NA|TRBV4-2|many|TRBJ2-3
TGTGCCAGCAGCCAAGATTATGGGCTCACAGATACGCAGTATTTT
CASSQDYGLTDTQYF
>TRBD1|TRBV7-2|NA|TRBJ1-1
TGTGCCAGCAGCTTCCAGGGGGGCACTGAAGCTTTCTTT
CASSFQGGTEAFF
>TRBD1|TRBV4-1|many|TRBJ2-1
TGCGCCAGCAGCCAGGAGGACAGGATAGGCTACAATGAGCAGTTCTTC
CASSQEDRIGYNEQFF
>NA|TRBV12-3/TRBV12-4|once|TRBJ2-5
TGTGCCAGCAGTTCTCAGGGGAGGGGAGAGACCCAGTACTTC
CASSSQGRGETQYF
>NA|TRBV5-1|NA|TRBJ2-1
TGCGCCAGCAGCTCCACTCATGACAATGAGCAGTTCTTC
CASSSTHDNEQFF
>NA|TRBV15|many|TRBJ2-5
TGTGCCACCAGCAGAGAGTTTGGCAGGGTGGAGACCCAGTACTTC
CATSREFGRVETQYF
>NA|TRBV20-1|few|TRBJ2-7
TGCAGTGCTAGACCCCTCCTGGGGGGAGAGCAGTACTTC
CSARPLLGGEQYF
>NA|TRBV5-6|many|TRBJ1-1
TGTGCCAGCAGCTATGGGGATTTCATGAACACTGAAGCTTTCTTT
CASSYGDFMNTEAFF
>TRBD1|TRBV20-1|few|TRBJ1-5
TGCAGTGCTAGAATTACAGGGGGGAGCAATCAGCCCCAGCATTTT
CSARITGGSNQPQHF
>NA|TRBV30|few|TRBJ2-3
TGTGCCTGGAGCCGGGATTGGGGCACAGATACGCAGTATTTT
CAWSRDWGTDTQYF
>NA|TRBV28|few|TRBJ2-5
TGTGCCAGCAGCTTTTCTCGGACCCAGTACTTC
CASSFSRTQYF
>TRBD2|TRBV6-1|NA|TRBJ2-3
TGTGCCAGCAGGGGCCCGGGACTAGCCGGACTAAAGGCAGATACGCAGTATTTT
CASRGPGLAGLKADTQYF
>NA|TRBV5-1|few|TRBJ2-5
TGCGCCAGCACCCGGAGAGAGGGATCAGAGACCCAGTACTTC
CASTRREGSETQYF
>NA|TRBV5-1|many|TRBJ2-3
TGCGCCAGCAGCTTGGCCGGACTTGGAGGAACAGATACGCAGTATTTT
CASSLAGLGGTDTQYF
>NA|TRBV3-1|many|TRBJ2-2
TGTGCCAGCAGCCTCACTGACACCGGGGAGCTGTTTTTT
CASSLTDTGELFF
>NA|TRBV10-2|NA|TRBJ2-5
TGCGCCAGCAGTGACGGGGGACCCCTGAAGACCCAGTACTTC
CASSDGGPLKTQYF
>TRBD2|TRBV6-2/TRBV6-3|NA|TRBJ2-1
TGTGCCAGCAGTGCCGGGACTACTTTTAACAATGAGCAGTTCTTC
CASSAGTTFNNEQFF
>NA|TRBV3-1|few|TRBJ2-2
TGTGCCAGCAGCTGGGCCGCGAACACCGGGGAGCTGTTTTTT
CASSWAANTGELFF
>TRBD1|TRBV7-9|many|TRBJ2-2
TGTGCCAGCAGACCAACCTCGGGACAGGGGAACACCGGGGAGCTGTTTTTT
CASRPTSGQGNTGELFF
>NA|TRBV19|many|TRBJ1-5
TGTGCCAGTAGTAACTCTGGGAGCAATCAGCCCCAGCATTTT
CASSNSGSNQPQHF
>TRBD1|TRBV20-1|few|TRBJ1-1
TGCAGTGCTAGAGATCTTGGCGGGACAGTGAACACTGAAGCTTTCTTT
CSARDLGGTVNTEAFF
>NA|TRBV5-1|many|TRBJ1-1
TGCGCCAGCAGCTTGAGTCAGGGGCCTTCTGAAGCTTTCTTT
CASSLSQGPSEAFF
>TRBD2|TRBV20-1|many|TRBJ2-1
TGCAGTGCTGGGCTAGCGGGGATCGGTGAGCAGTTCTTC
CSAGLAGIGEQFF
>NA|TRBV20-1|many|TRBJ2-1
TGCAGTGCTAGAGATCGCGGCCGATTCTCCTACAATGAGCAGTTCTTC
CSARDRGRFSYNEQFF
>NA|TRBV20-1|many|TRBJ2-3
TGCAGTGCCCCAGACAGGGGAGGGAACACAGATACGCAGTATTTT
CSAPDRGGNTDTQYF
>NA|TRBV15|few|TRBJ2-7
TGTGCCACCAGCAGAGTCGAGACCCTCTACGAGCAGTACTTC
CATSRVETLYEQYF
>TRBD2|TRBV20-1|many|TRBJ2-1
TGCAGTGCCGCACACCCTAGCGGGAGAAGGAATGAGCAGTTCTTC
CSAAHPSGRRNEQFF
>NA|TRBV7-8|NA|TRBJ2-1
TGTGCCAGCAGCTTATCATCGTACGCACTTCGCAATGAGCAGTTCTTC
CASSLSSYALRNEQFF
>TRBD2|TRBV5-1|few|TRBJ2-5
TGCGCCAGCAGCTTGTCTAGCGGGAGCCGAGAGACCCAGTACTTC
CASSLSSGSRETQYF
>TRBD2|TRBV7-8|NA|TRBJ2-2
TGTGCCAGCAGCTTAGTGGCTAGCGGAAACACCGGGGAGCTGTTTTTT
CASSLVASGNTGELFF
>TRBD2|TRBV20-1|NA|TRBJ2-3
TGCAGTGCTAAGTTAGCGGGGGGGAGGGATACGCAGTATTTT
CSAKLAGGRDTQYF
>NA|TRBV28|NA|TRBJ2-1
TGTGCCAGCAGTACCTGGACGGGGAGCTACAGTGAGCAGTTCTTC
CASSTWTGSYSEQFF
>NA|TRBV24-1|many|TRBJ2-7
TGTGCCACCAGTCCAGGGCCCTCCTACGAGCAGTACTTC
CATSPGPSYEQYF
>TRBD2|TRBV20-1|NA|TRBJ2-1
TGCAGGGGGGGGGATCCAGCGGAGCAGTTCTTC
CRGGDPAEQFF
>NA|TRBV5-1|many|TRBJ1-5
TGCGCCAGCAGCTTCGGAAACCATAGCAATCAGCCCCAGCATTTT
CASSFGNHSNQPQHF
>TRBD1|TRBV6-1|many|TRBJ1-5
TGTGCCAGCAGCCGAGGACAGGGCCTCAATCAGCCCCAGCATTTT
CASSRGQGLNQPQHF
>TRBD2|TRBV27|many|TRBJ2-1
TGTGCCAGCAGCCGCGAGCTAGCGGACAATGAGCAGTTCTTC
CASSRELADNEQFF
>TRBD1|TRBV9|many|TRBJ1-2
TGTGCCAGCAGCCCTGGGACAGGGTTCGACTATGGCTACACCTTC
CASSPGTGFDYGYTF
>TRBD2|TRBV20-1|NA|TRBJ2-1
TGCAGTGCTAGGGACCTCTTGGCGGGGGGGCCGTACAATGAGCAGTTCTTC
CSARDLLAGGPYNEQFF
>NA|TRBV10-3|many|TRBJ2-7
TGTGCCATCAGTCTGCTCGCGGACCCGGACGAGCAGTACTTC
CAISLLADPDEQYF